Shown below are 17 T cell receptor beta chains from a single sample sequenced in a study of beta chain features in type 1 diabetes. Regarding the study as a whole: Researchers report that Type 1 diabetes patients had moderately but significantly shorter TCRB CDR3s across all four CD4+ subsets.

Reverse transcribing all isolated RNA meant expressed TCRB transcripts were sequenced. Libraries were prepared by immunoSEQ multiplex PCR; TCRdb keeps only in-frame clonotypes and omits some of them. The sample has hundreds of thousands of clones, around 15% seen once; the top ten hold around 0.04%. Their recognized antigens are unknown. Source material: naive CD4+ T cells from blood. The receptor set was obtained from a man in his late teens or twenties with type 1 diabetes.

This CDR3 is CASTPINAGNTEAFF. The CDR3 nucleotides are TGTGCCAGCACCCCCATTAACGCCGGGAACACTGAAGCTTTCTTT. V gene TRBV9 combines with J gene TRBJ1-1; D is ambiguous. CDR1 and CDR2 (germline): SGDLS, YYNGEE. V lost 6 bases to trimming and J lost 1 base, with 16 bases between them. The CDR3 length is 15 residues.

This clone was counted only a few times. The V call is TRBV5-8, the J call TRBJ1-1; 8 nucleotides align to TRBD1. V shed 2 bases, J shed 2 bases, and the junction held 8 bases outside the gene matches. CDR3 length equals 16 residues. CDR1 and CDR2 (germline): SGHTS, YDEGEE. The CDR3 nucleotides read TGTGCCAGCAGCTTCCGACTAGGACAGGGTAACACTGAAGCTTTCTTT. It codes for CASSFRLGQGNTEAFF.

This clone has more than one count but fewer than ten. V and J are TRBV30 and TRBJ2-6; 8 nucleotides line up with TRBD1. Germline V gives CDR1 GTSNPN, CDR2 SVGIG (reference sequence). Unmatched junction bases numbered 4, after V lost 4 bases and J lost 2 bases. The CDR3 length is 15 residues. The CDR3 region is CAWKIQGAGANVLTF. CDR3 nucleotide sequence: TGTGCCTGGAAGATACAGGGGGCTGGGGCCAACGTCCTGACTTTC.

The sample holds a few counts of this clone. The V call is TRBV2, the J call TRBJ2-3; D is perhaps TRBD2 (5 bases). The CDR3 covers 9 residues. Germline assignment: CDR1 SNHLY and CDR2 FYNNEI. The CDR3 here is CGSRDPQYF. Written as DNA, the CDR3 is TGTGGATCGAGGGATCCGCAGTATTTT.

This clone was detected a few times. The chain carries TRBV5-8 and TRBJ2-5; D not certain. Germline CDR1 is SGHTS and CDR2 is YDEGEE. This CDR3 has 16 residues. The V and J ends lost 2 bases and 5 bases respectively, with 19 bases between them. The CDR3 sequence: CASSLSKRGSWETQYF. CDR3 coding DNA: TGTGCCAGCAGCTTATCGAAAAGAGGATCGTGGGAGACCCAGTACTTC.

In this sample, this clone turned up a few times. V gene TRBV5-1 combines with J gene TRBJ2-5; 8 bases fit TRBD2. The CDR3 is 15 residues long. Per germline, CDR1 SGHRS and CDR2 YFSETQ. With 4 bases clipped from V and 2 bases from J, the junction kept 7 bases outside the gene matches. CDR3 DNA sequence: TGCGCCAGCAGCCAACTAGCGGTAGATCAAGAGACCCAGTACTTC. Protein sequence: CASSQLAVDQETQYF.

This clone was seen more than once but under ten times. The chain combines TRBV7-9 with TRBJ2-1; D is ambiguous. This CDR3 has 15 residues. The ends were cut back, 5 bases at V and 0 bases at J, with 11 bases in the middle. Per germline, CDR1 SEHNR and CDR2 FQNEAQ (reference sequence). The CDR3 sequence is CASSPNGSSYNEQFF. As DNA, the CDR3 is TGTGCCAGCAGCCCTAACGGAAGCTCCTACAATGAGCAGTTCTTC.

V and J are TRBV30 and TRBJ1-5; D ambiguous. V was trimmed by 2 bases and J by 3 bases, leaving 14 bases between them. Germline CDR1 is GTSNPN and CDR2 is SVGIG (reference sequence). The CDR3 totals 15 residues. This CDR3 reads CAWSIERENNQPQHF. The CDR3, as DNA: TGTGCCTGGAGTATAGAAAGGGAAAACAATCAGCCCCAGCATTTT.

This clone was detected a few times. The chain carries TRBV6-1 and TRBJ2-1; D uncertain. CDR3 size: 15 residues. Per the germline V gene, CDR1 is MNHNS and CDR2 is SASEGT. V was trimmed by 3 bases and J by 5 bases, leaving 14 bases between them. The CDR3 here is CASSDAAYGHNEQFF. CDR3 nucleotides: TGTGCCAGCAGTGACGCTGCGTACGGTCACAATGAGCAGTTCTTC.

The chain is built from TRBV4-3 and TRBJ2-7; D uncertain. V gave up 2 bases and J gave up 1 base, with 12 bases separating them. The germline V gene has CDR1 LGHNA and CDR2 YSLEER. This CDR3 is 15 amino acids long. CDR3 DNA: TGCGCCAGCAGCCAAAATACGGACGGATCCTACGAGCAGTACTTC. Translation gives CASSQNTDGSYEQYF.

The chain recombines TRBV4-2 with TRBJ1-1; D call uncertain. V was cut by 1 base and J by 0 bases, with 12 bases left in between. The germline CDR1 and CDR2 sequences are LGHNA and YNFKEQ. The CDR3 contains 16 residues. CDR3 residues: CASSQVARSMNTEAFF. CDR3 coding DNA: TGTGCCAGCAGCCAAGTTGCGCGATCAATGAACACTGAAGCTTTCTTT.

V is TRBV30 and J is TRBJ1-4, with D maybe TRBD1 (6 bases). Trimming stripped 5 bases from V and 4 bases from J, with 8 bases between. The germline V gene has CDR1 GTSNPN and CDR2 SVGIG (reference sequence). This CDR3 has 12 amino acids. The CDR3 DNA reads TGTGCCTGGGGGGACAATAATGAAAAACTGTTTTTT. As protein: CAWGDNNEKLFF.

This CDR3 reads CAISEGTGVSYEQYF. The CDR3 DNA reads TGTGCCATCAGTGAGGGGACAGGCGTTTCCTACGAGCAGTACTTC. The chain uses TRBV10-3 and TRBJ2-7, with 8 bases identical to TRBD1. CDR3 length: 15 amino acids. The germline CDR1 and CDR2 sequences are ENHRY and SYGVKD. Trimming took 2 bases from V and 1 from J; bases not matched to a gene: 4.

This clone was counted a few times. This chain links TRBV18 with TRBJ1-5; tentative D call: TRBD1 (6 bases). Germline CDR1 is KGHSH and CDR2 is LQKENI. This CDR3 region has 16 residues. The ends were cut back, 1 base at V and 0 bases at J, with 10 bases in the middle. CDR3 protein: CASSPQGHPSNQPQHF. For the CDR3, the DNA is TGTGCCAGCTCACCACAGGGACACCCTAGCAATCAGCCCCAGCATTTT. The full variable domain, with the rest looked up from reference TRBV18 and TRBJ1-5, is NAGVMQNPRHLVRRRGQEARLRCSPMKGHSHVYWYRQLPEEGLKFMVYLQKENIIDESGMPKERFSAEFPKEGPSILRIQQVVRGDSAAYFCASSPQGHPSNQPQHFGDGTRLSIL.

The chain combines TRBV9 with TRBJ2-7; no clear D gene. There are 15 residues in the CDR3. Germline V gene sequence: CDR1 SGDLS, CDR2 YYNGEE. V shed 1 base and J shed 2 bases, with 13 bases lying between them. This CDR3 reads CASSVSVAETYEQYF. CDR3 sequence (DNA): TGTGCCAGCAGCGTATCAGTAGCAGAGACCTACGAGCAGTACTTC.

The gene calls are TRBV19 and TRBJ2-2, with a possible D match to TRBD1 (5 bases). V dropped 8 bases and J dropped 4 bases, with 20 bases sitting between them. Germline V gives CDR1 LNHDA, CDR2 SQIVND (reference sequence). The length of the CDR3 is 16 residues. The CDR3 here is CASVRLQGQATGELFF. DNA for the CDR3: TGTGCCAGTGTAAGGTTGCAGGGCCAAGCCACCGGGGAGCTGTTTTTT.

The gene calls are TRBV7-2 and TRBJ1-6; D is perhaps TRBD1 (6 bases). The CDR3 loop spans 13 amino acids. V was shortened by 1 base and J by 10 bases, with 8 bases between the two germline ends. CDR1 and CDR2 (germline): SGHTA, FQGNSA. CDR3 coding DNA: TGTGCCAGCAGCTTAGTCGGACAGTCACCCCTCCACTTT. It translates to CASSLVGQSPLHF.